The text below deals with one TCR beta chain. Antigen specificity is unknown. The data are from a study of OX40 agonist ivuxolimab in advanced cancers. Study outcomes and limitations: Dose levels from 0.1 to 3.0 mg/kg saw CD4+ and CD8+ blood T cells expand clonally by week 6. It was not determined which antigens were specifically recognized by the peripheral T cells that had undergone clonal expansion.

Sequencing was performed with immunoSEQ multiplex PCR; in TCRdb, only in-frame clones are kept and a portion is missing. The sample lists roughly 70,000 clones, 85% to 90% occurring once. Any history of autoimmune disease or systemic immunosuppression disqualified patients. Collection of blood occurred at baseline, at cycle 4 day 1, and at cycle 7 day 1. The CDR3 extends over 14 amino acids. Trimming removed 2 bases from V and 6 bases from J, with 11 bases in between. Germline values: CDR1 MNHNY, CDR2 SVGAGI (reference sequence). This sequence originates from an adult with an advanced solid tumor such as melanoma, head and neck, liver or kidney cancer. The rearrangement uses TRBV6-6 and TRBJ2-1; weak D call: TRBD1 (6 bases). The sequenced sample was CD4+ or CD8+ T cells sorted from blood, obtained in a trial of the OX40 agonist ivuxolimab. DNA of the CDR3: TGTGCCAGCAGTTACCTCCCAGGGGTCAATGAGCAGTTCTTC. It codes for CASSYLPGVNEQFF.